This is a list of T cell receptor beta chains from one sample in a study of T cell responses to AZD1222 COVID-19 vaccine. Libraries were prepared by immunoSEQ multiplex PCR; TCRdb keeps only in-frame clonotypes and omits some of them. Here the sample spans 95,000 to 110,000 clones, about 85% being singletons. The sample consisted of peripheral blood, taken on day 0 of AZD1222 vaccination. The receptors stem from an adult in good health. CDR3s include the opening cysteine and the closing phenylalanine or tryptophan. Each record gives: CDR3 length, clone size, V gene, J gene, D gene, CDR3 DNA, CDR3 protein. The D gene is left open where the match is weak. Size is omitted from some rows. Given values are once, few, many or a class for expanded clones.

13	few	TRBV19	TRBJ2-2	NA	TGTGCCAGTTCTTCTAGAGTCACCGGGGAGCTGTTTTTT	CASSSRVTGELFF
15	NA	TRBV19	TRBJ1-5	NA	TGTGCCAGTAGCTGGACAGAATATAGCAATCAGCCCCAGCATTTT	CASSWTEYSNQPQHF
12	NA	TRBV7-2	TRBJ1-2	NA	TGTGCCAGCAGCCCCTCGGCCCATGGCTACACCTTC	CASSPSAHGYTF
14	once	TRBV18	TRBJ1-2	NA	TGTGCCAGCTCACCACCCTTCAACTTTTATGGCTACACCTTC	CASSPPFNFYGYTF
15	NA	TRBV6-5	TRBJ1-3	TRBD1	TGTGCCAGCAGCCCCTTTACAGGGGCTGGAAACACCATATATTTT	CASSPFTGAGNTIYF
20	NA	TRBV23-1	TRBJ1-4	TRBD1	TGCGCCAGCAGTCAGGGTCCGGGACAGGGGGTCTGTGGGGATAATGAAAAACTGTTTTTT	CASSQGPGQGVCGDNEKLFF
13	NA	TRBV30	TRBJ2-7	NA	TGTGCCTGGGAAGACAGGGACTACAGCGAGCAGTACTTC	CAWEDRDYSEQYF
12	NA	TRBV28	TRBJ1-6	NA	TGTGCCAGCAGGGAGACAGCCTCACCCCTCCACTTT	CASRETASPLHF
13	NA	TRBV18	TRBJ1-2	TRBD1	TGTGCCAGCTCACCGGGACAGATGAATGGCTACACCTTC	CASSPGQMNGYTF
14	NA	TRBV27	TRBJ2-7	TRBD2	TGTGCCAGCAGTCCTCAAGCGGGAGGGTACGAGCAGTACTTC	CASSPQAGGYEQYF
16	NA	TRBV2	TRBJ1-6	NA	TGTGCCAGCAGCGGTAGAGGCAGCTCCTATAATTCACCCCTCCACTTT	CASSGRGSSYNSPLHF
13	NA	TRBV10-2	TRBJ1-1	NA	TGCGCCAGCATACAGGGATTGAACACTGAAGCTTTCTTT	CASIQGLNTEAFF
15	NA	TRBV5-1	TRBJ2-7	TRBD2	TGCGCCAGCAGCTTGAGGACTAGCGGGACCTACGAGCAGTACTTC	CASSLRTSGTYEQYF
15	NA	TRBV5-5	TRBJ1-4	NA	TGTGCCAGCAGCTTGGGGACAGCCTGGCATGAAAAACTGTTTTTT	CASSLGTAWHEKLFF
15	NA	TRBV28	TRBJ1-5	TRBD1	TGTGCCAGCAGTTTGGGTAGGGGGCTCGGTCAGCCCCAGCATTTT	CASSLGRGLGQPQHF